This T cell receptor beta chain was recorded in a study of blood T cell repertoires in COVID-19. Across the whole study: Italy, Spain and the United States were the sources of the convalescent and acute COVID-19 samples.

The CDR3 extends over 12 amino acids. This clone was observed a single time. Germline is not matched at one junction end, which may reflect a read error. Sequencing was performed with immunoSEQ multiplex PCR; in TCRdb, only in-frame clones are kept and a portion is missing. The sample records under 150,000 clones, roughly 90% being singletons. The J gene is TRBJ2-3, the V gene TRBV23-1; the D gene is possibly TRBD1 (5 bases). TRBV23-1 carries the ORF label, with uncertain function. The receptor comes from a man aged 45-65 years with acute or convalescent COVID-19. The sample comprised peripheral blood. This CDR3 is CASSPYQEKGHF. The DNA for the CDR3 is TGCGCCAGCAGTCCTTATCAGGAGAAGGGGCATTTT.